This T cell receptor beta chain was recorded in a study of cytomegalovirus exposure and HLA in healthy donors. Primers included in the PCR were 60 Vbeta and 13 Jbeta primers. Repertoires were generated with immunoSEQ multiplex PCR, while TCRdb's copy carries only in-frame clones and drops some. The table lists around 140,000 clones, about four fifths of them singletons. The CDR3 spans 15 residues. J was trimmed by 3 bases and V by 3 bases; bases with no gene match: 7. Germline V CDR1 and CDR2: SGHTA, FQGNSA. This clone was observed a single time. The TCR sequence derives from a woman in her thirties or forties in good health and CMV-seropositive. The sequenced material came from PBMCs. The chain recombines TRBV7-2 with TRBJ2-5, with TRBD2 matching over 7 bases. For the CDR3, the DNA is TGTGCCAGCAGCTTCAATAGCGGGTCTGAAGAGACCCAGTACTTC. This encodes CASSFNSGSEETQYF. The full variable domain, completed using reference TRBV7-2 and TRBJ2-5, is GAGVSQSPSNKVTEKGKDVELRCDPISGHTALYWYRQSLGQGLEFLIYFQGNSAPDKSGLPSDRFSAERTGGSVSTLTIQRTQQEDSAVYLCASSFNSGSEETQYFGPGTRLLVL.